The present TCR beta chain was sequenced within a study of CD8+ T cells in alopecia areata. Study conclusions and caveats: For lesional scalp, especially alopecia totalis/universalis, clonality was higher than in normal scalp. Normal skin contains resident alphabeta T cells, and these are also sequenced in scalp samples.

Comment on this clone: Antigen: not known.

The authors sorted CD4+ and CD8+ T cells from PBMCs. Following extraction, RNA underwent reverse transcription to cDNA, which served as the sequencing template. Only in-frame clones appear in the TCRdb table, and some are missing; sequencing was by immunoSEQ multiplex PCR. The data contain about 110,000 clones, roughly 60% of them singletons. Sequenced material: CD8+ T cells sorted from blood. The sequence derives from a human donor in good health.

The CDR3 is CASSQALRRPGVNTEAFF. The DNA for the CDR3 is TGTGCCAGCAGCCAAGCCCTTCGAAGACCAGGGGTTAACACTGAAGCTTTCTTT. This sequence joins TRBV14 and TRBJ1-1; tentative D call: TRBD1 (6 bases). This CDR3 region has 18 residues. V was clipped by 1 base and J by 2 bases, with 20 bases between them. The V gene's germline CDR1 is SGHDN and CDR2 FVKESK.